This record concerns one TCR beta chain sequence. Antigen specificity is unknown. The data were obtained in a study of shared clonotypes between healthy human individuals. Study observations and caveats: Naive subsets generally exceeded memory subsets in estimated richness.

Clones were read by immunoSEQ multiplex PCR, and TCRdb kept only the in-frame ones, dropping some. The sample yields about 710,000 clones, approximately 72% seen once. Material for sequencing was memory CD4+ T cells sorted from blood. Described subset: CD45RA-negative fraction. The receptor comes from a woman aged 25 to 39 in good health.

The DNA for the CDR3 is TGCGCCTCCCACTCGGGGGCCTACAATGAGCAGTTCTTC. It translates to CASHSGAYNEQFF. This rearrangement joins TRBV5-1 to TRBJ2-1; tentative D call: TRBD2 (6 bases). Germline assignment: CDR1 SGHRS and CDR2 YFSETQ. The CDR3 is made up of 13 amino acids. V gave up 10 bases and J gave up 2 bases, with 13 bases separating them.